The 3 T cell receptor beta chains below all came from one sample that was sequenced in a study of human T cells and chemical hapten exposure. In TCRdb, the RACE reads were re-called with MiXCR into one record per CDR3 protein. The sample lists under 40,000 distinct CDR3 sequences; approximately 12% were seen once. As for time point: pre-sensitization, week 0. Noted treatment: therapeutic diphenylcyclopropenone sensitization with weekly scalp DPC. RNA extraction used unfractionated whole blood as the source of total RNA. This material consisted of whole blood, taken in connection with sensitization to the hapten diphenylcyclopropenone (DPC). These receptors were obtained from a middle-aged woman with alopecia areata. Some clones in this sample may be carry-over from other donors' samples.

The V and J genes are TRBV28 and TRBJ1-1; 7 positions match TRBD1. V lost 6 bases and J lost 7; bases outside the gene matches: 5. The CDR3 is 12 amino acids. Germline lookup yields CDR1 MDHEN and CDR2 SYDVKM. The CDR3 sequence is CASSLGQFEAFF. CDR3 DNA: TGTGCCAGCAGCTTGGGACAGTTTGAAGCTTTCTTT. The entire variable domain, with the rest obtained from reference TRBV28 and TRBJ1-1, is as follows: DVKVTQSSRYLVKRTGEKVFLECVQDMDHENMFWYRQDPGLGLRLIYFSYDVKMKEKGDIPEGYSVSREKKERFSLILESASTNQTSMYLCASSLGQFEAFFGQGTRLTVV.

The chain employs TRBV11-2 and TRBJ1-1; no clear D. V was pared by 3 bases and J by 1 base, with 6 bases between. CDR3 size: 13 residues. From germline, CDR1 is SGHAT and CDR2 FQNNGV. CDR3 nucleotides: TGTGCCAGCAGCTTTACGGAGAACACTGAAGCTTTCTTT. Translated: CASSFTENTEAFF.

This clonotype was picked up many times. The rearrangement uses TRBV14 and TRBJ1-2, with a tentative D call TRBD1 (6 bases). CDR1 SGHDN and CDR2 FVKESK come from the germline V gene. CDR3 length: 12 amino acids. The ends were cut back, 5 bases at V and 5 bases at J, with 9 bases in the middle. CDR3 protein: CASSDRPYGYTF. The CDR3 DNA reads TGTGCCAGCAGCGACAGGCCTTATGGCTACACCTTC.